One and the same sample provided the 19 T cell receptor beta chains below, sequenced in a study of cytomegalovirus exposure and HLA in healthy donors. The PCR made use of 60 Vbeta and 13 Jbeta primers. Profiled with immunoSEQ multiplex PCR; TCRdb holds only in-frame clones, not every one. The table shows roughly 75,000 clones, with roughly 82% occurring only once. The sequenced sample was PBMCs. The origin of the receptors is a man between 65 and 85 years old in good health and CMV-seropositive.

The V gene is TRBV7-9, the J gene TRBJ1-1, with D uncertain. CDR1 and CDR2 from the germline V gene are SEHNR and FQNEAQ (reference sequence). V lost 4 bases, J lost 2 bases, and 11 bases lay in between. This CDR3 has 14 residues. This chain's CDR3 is CASSSSGVNTEAFF. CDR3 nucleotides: TGTGCCAGCAGCTCCTCCGGGGTAAACACTGAAGCTTTCTTT.

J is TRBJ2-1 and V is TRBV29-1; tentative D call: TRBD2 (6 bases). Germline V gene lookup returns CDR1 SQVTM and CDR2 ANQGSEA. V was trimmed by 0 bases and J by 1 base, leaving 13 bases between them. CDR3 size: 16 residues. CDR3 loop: CSVEDEGRRSYNEQFF. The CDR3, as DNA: TGCAGCGTTGAAGATGAGGGGAGGAGGTCCTACAATGAGCAGTTCTTC.

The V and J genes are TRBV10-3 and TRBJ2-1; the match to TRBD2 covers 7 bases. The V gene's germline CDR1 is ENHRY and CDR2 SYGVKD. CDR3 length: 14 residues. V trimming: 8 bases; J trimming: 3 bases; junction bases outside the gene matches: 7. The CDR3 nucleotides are TGTGCCATCGTTCGGACTAGTGTCTACAATGAGCAGTTCTTC. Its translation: CAIVRTSVYNEQFF.

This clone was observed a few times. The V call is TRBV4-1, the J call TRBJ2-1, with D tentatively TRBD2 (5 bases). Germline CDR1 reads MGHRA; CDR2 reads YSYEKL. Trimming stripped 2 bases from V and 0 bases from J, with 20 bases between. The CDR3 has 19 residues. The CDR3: CASSQPRGRTVSSYNEQFF. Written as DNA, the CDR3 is TGCGCCAGCAGCCAACCCCGAGGAAGGACTGTGAGCTCCTACAATGAGCAGTTCTTC.

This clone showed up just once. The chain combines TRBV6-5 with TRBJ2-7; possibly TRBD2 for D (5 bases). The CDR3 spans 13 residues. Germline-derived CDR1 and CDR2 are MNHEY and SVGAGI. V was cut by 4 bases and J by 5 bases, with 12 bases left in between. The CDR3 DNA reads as TGTGCCAGCAGTTCCTCCCGGGGTGACGAGCAGTACTTC. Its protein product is CASSSSRGDEQYF.

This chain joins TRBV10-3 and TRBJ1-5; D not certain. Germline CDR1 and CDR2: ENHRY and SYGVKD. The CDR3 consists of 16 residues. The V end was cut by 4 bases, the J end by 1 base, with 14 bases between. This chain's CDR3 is CAISGGQAQSNQPQHF. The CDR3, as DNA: TGTGCCATCAGTGGAGGGCAGGCTCAAAGCAATCAGCCCCAGCATTTT.

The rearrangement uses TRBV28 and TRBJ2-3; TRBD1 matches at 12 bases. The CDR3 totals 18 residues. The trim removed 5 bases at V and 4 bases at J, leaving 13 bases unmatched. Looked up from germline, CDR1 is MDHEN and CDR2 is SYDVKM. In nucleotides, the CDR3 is TGTGCCAGCAGTCCATCCGGGACAGGGGGCAAGTACGCAGATACGCAGTATTTT. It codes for CASSPSGTGGKYADTQYF.

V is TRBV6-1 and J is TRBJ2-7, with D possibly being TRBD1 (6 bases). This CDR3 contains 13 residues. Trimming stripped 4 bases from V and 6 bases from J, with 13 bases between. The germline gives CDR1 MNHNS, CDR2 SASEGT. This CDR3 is CASSGTGTGEQYF. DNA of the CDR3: TGTGCCAGCAGTGGTACAGGGACGGGCGAGCAGTACTTC.

The CDR3 spells CASSAQGGLYEQYF. Written as DNA, the CDR3 is TGTGCCAGCAGCGCCCAGGGGGGTCTCTACGAGCAGTACTTC. The V call is TRBV4-2, the J call TRBJ2-7, with D possibly TRBD1 on 7 matching bases. Germline loops: CDR1 LGHNA, CDR2 YNFKEQ. The CDR3 consists of 14 residues. The V and J ends lost 5 bases and 3 bases respectively, with 14 bases between them.

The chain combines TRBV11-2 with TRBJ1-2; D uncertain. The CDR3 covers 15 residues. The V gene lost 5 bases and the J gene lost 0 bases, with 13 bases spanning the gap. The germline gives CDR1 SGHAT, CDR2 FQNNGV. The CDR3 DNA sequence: TGTGCCAGCAGCCAGAGGGCTTTAGCTAACTATGGCTACACCTTC. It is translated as CASSQRALANYGYTF.

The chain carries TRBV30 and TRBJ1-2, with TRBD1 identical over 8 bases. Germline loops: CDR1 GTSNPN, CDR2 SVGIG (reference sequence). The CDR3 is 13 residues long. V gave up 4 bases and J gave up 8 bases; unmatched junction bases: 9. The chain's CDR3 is CAWNPGQAGGYTF. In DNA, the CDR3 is TGTGCCTGGAACCCGGGACAGGCAGGCGGCTACACCTTC.

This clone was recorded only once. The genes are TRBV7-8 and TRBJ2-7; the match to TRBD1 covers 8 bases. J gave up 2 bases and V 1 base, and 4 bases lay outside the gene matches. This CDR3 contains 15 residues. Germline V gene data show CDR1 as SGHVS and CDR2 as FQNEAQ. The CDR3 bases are TGTGCCAGCAGCTTAGACGAGACAGGGGCCTACGAGCAGTACTTC. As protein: CASSLDETGAYEQYF.

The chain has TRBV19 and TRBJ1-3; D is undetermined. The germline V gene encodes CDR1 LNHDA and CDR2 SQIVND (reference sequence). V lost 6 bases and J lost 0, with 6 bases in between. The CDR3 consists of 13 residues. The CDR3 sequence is CASRVSSGNTIYF. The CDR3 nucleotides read TGTGCCAGTAGGGTGAGCTCTGGAAACACCATATATTTT.

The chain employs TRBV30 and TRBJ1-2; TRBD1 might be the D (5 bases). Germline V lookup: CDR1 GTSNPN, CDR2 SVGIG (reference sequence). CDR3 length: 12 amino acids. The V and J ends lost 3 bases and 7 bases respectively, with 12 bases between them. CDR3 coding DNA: TGTGCCTGGAGAGTCCTCGGGGGTGGCTACACCTTC. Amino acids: CAWRVLGGGYTF. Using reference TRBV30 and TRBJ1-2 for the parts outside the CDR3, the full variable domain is SQTIHQWPATLVQPVGSPLSLECTVEGTSNPNLYWYRQAAGRGLQLLFYSVGIGQISSEVPQNLSASRPQDRQFILSSKKLLLSDSGFYLCAWRVLGGGYTFGSGTRLTVV.

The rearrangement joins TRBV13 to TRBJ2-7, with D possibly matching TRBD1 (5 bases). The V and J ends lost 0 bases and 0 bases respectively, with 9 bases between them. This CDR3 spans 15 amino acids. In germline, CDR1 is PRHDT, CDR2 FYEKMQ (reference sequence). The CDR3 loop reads CASSLGQVDSYEQYF. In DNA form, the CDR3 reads TGTGCCAGCAGCTTAGGACAGGTGGACTCCTACGAGCAGTACTTC.

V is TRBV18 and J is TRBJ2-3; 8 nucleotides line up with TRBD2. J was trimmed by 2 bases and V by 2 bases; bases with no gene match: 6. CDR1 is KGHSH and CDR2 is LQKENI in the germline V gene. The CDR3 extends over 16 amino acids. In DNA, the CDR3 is TGTGCCAGCTCACCAATGCATAGCGGGGCCACAGATACGCAGTATTTT. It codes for CASSPMHSGATDTQYF.

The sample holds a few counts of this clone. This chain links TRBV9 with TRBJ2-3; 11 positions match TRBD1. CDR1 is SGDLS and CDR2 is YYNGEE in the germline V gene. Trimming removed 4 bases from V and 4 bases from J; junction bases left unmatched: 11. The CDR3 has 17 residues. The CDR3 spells CASSLLPGGQGADTQYF. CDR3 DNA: TGTGCCAGCAGCTTACTGCCTGGGGGACAGGGGGCAGATACGCAGTATTTT.

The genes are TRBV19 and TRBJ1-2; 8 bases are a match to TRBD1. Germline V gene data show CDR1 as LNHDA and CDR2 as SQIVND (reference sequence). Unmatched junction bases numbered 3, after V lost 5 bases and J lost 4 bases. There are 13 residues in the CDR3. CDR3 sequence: CASSPQGAYGYTF. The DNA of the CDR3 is TGTGCCAGTAGTCCTCAGGGGGCCTATGGCTACACCTTC. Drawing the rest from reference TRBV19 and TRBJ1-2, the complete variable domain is DGGITQSPKYLFRKEGQNVTLSCEQNLNHDAMYWYRQDPGQGLRLIYYSQIVNDFQKGDIAEGYSVSREKKESFPLTVTSAQKNPTAFYLCASSPQGAYGYTFGSGTRLTVV.

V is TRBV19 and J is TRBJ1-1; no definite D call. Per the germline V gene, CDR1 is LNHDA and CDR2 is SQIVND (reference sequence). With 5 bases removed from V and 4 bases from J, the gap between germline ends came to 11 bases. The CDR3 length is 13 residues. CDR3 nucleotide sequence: TGTGCCAGTAGTGCGCAGCGGGGCACTGAAGCTTTCTTT. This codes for CASSAQRGTEAFF.